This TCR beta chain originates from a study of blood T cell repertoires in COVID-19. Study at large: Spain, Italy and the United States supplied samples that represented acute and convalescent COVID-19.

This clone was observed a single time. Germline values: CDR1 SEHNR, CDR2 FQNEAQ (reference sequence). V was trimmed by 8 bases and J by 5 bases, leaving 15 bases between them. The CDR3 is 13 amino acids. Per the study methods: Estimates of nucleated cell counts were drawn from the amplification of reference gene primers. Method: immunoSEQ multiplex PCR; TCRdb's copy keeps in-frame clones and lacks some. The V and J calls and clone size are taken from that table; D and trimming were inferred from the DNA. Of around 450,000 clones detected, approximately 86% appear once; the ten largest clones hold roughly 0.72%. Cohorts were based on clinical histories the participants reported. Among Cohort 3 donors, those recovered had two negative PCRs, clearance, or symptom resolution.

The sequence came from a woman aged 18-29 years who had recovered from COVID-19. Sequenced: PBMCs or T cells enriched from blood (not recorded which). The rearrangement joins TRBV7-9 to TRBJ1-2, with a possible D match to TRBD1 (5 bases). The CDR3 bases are TGTGCCAGCTGGGAAGGGGATTCATATGGCTACACCTTC. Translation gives CASWEGDSYGYTF.